Each of the 8 T cell receptor beta chains below was sequenced from the same sample in a study of Ad26.COV2.S vaccination and SARS-CoV-2 variants. Here immunoSEQ multiplex PCR was the method, and the copy in TCRdb shows in-frame clones only, minus some. Found here are approximately 97,000 clones, roughly 75% of them singletons; the top ten hold 15% to 20%. This specimen consisted of peripheral blood, obtained after recovery from COVID-19. The receptors were gathered from a human donor who had recovered from COVID-19.

The J gene is TRBJ2-1, the V gene TRBV5-1; 11 bases are a match to TRBD2. The CDR3 contains 15 residues. V lost 4 bases, J lost 3 bases, and 3 bases stayed unmatched. Germline V CDR1 and CDR2: SGHRS, YFSETQ. CDR3 region: CASSLAGGDYNEQFF. The CDR3 nucleotides are TGCGCCAGCAGCCTAGCGGGGGGAGACTACAATGAGCAGTTCTTC. Based on the CDR3 plus reference TRBV5-1 and TRBJ2-1, the full variable domain is KAGVTQTPRYLIKTRGQQVTLSCSPISGHRSVSWYQQTPGQGLQFLFEYFSETQRNKGNFPGRFSGRQFSNSRSEMNVSTLELGDSALYLCASSLAGGDYNEQFFGPGTRLTVL.

The V call is TRBV7-2, the J call TRBJ2-5, with 8 nucleotides matching TRBD1. Germline V CDR1 and CDR2: SGHTA, FQGNSA. The CDR3 sequence is 14 residues long. The J segment lost 7 bases and the V segment lost 6 bases, leaving 10 bases of the junction unmatched. The CDR3 DNA follows: TGTGCCAGCAGATCCGGGACAGGTCGCGGGACCCAGTACTTC. Amino acids: CASRSGTGRGTQYF.

V usage is TRBV4-2 and J usage is TRBJ1-3, with D uncertain. The CDR3 runs to 17 residues. Per the germline V gene, CDR1 is LGHNA and CDR2 is YNFKEQ. The germline V and J ends were trimmed by 0 bases and 0 bases, with 12 bases remaining between them. This CDR3 is CASSQDSGSSSGNTIYF. The CDR3 DNA follows: TGTGCCAGCAGCCAAGATTCGGGCAGCTCCTCTGGAAACACCATATATTTT.

The chain employs TRBV6-5 and TRBJ2-1; 12 bases line up with TRBD2. The V and J ends lost 8 bases and 8 bases, in that order; junction bases with no gene match: 10. The CDR3 runs 15 residues. Per the germline V gene, CDR1 is MNHEY and CDR2 is SVGAGI. The CDR3 reads CASEGLAGGPDEQFF. For the CDR3, the DNA is TGTGCCAGCGAGGGGCTAGCGGGGGGGCCGGATGAGCAGTTCTTC.

This clone was observed a few times. This chain uses TRBV7-3 with TRBJ2-3; D unclear. The CDR3 runs to 11 residues. V was pared by 8 bases and J by 5 bases, with 8 bases between. Germline assignment: CDR1 SGHTA and CDR2 FQGTGA. The CDR3 region is CASGREDTQYF. The CDR3 region has the DNA TGTGCCAGCGGCCGAGAAGATACGCAGTATTTT.

This clone appeared many times. Other DNA sequences in the sample encode the same CDR3. The genes are TRBV5-1 and TRBJ2-3; D remains unclear. The CDR3 is 11 amino acids. The V gene's germline CDR1 is SGHRS and CDR2 YFSETQ. The V gene lost 0 bases and the J gene lost 6 bases, with 2 bases spanning the gap. In DNA form, the CDR3 reads TGCGCCAGCAGCTTGGGTGATACGCAGTATTTT. Its translation is CASSLGDTQYF.

V gene TRBV6-1 combines with J gene TRBJ1-2; the D is unclear. The CDR3 covers 15 residues. From germline, CDR1 is MNHNS and CDR2 SASEGT. V lost 0 bases to trimming and J lost 4 bases, with 12 bases between them. CDR3 DNA: TGTGCCAGCAGTGAAGCCGGGGAAGGAATCTATGGCTACACCTTC. This encodes CASSEAGEGIYGYTF.

The chain has TRBV5-1 and TRBJ1-1; 8 bases are a match to TRBD1. CDR3 length: 15 amino acids. The germline V gene has CDR1 SGHRS and CDR2 YFSETQ. Losses at the gene ends were 4 bases for V and 8 bases for J; bases not matched to a gene: 13. Here the CDR3 reads CASSILGGQAAEAFF. The CDR3 region has the DNA TGCGCCAGCAGCATATTGGGGGGACAGGCCGCCGAAGCTTTCTTT.